This T cell receptor beta chain was obtained from a study of blood T cells in healthy people across ages. Study-wide findings and caveats: Per million T cells, TCR beta diversity dropped about linearly as age rose. Unsorted PBMC material precluded a definitive naive versus antigen-experienced comparison.

V lost 8 bases and J lost 2, with 7 bases in between. The CDR3 consists of 12 residues. For the second PCR, which ran for about 7 to 12 cycles, a sample-barcoded 5' primer and a J-beta primer mix were used. TCRdb fed the 5' RACE reads into MiXCR, producing one record per CDR3 protein. Of roughly 2 million distinct CDR3 sequences in the sample, around half were seen once. Isolation recovered at least 7 million PBMCs from every sample. This clonotype was seen a handful of times. Its antigen is currently unknown. Sequenced: blood. This sequence joins TRBV12-3 or TRBV12-4 and TRBJ1-5; no definite D call. This TCR was sampled from a woman between 40 and 55 years old in good health. DNA of the CDR3: TGTGCCAGCGCGGATGGCAATCAGCCCCAGCATTTT. Translation gives CASADGNQPQHF.